This T cell receptor (beta chain) was documented in a study of T cell responses to AZD1222 COVID-19 vaccine. Looking at the study overall: Combined were second doses at about 4 or about 12 weeks.

This CDR3 region has 13 residues. V lost 3 bases and J lost 4; bases outside the gene matches: 0. The table came from immunoSEQ multiplex PCR; TCRdb's copy has only in-frame clones and leaves some out. The data show 200,000 or so clones, with roughly 92% seen just once and about 10% held by the top ten. This receptor was identified in an adult in good health. This chain links TRBV12-3 or TRBV12-4 with TRBJ1-5; 7 positions agree with TRBD1. This specimen was peripheral blood, taken on day 0 of AZD1222 vaccination. The CDR3 coding sequence is TGTGCCAGCAGTTTGGGACAGAATCAGCCCCAGCATTTT. It specifies CASSLGQNQPQHF.